The clone carrying this T cell receptor (beta chain) appeared a single time. The antigen is not known. TCRdb's table, derived via immunoSEQ multiplex PCR, lists solely in-frame clones and lacks some. The sample lists 150,000 or so clones; roughly 91% were seen once. The data are from a study of T cell responses to AZD1222 COVID-19 vaccine. Study details: Pooled together were second doses at about 4 or about 12 weeks.

Study-level results: Repertoires were obtained only post-peak T cell response.

Trimming shortened V by 6 bases and J by 8 bases, and 16 bases separated the two germline ends. The length of the CDR3 is 13 residues. Germline V gene data show CDR1 as MRHNA and CDR2 as SNTAGT. The clonotype comes from an adult in good health. J is TRBJ1-2 and V is TRBV6-4; D might be TRBD1 (6 bases). Source: peripheral blood, taken on day 0 of AZD1222 vaccination. The CDR3 sequence is CASSADRLTGYTF. CDR3 in DNA: TGTGCCAGCAGCGCCGACAGGCTCACGGGCTACACCTTC.